This T cell receptor beta chain is from a study of blood T cell repertoires in COVID-19. For the study at large: PBMCs, B-cell-depleted T cells, or T cells provided the cDNA or gDNA that made up the material.

With 7 bases removed from V and 0 bases from J, the gap between germline ends came to 10 bases. The CDR3 sequence is 14 residues long. Germline V gives CDR1 MDHEN, CDR2 SYDVKM. Authors' data handling: Nucleated cell number was recorded as an estimate derived from reference gene primer amplification. The data were produced by immunoSEQ multiplex PCR, yet TCRdb's version contains in-frame clones alone and is incomplete. The DNA was the basis for D and trimming; V, J and clone size are from that table. Seen here are approximately 68,000 clones, 70% to 90% observed once, and the top ten hold roughly 3%. The V and J genes are TRBV28 and TRBJ1-5; D ambiguous. The sequence derives from a man aged 65-85 years with active or convalescent COVID-19. The source material was peripheral blood. The CDR3 reads CASNRDNSNQPQHF. DNA for the CDR3: TGTGCCAGCAATAGAGACAATAGCAATCAGCCCCAGCATTTT. Supplemented by reference TRBV28 and TRBJ1-5, the full variable domain reads DVKVTQSSRYLVKRTGEKVFLECVQDMDHENMFWYRQDPGLGLRLIYFSYDVKMKEKGDIPEGYSVSREKKERFSLILESASTNQTSMYLCASNRDNSNQPQHFGDGTRLSIL.